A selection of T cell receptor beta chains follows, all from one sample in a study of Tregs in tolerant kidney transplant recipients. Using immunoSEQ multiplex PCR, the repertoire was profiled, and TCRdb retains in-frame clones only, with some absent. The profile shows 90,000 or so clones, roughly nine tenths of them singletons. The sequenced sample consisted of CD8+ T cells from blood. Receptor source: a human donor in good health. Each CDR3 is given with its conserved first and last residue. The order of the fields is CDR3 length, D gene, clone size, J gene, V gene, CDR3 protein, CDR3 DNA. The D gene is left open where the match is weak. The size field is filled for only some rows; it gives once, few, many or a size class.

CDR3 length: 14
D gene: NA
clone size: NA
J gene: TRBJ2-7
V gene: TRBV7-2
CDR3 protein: CASSLAFPSYEQYF
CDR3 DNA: TGTGCCAGCAGCTTAGCATTCCCGTCCTACGAGCAGTACTTC

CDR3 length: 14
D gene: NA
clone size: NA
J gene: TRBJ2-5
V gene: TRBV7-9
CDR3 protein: CASSLVGRGETQYF
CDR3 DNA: TGTGCCAGCAGCTTAGTGGGTCGGGGAGAGACCCAGTACTTC

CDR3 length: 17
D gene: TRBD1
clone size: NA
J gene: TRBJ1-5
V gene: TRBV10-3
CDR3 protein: CAISEWGDSLSNQPQHF
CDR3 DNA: TGTGCCATCAGTGAGTGGGGGGACAGCCTTAGCAATCAGCCCCAGCATTTT

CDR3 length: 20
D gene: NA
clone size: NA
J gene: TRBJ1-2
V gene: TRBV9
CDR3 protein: CASSVVPGHTRGRTNYGYTF
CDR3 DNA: TGTGCCAGCAGCGTAGTTCCGGGGCATACCAGGGGACGAACTAACTATGGCTACACCTTC

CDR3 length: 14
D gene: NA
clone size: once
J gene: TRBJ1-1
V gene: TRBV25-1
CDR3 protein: CASSPAGGRTEAFF
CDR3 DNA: TGTGCCAGCAGTCCCGCCGGGGGTCGGACTGAAGCTTTCTTT

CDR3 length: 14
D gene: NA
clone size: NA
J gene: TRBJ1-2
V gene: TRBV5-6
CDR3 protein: CASSLGTSNYGYTF
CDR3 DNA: TGTGCCAGCAGCCTGGGGACATCTAACTATGGCTACACCTTC

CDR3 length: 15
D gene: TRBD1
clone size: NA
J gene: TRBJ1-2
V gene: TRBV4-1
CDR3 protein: CASSQPGQGNYGYTF
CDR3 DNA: TGCGCCAGCAGCCAACCCGGACAGGGGAACTATGGCTACACCTTC

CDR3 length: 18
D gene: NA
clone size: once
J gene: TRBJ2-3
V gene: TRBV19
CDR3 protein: CASSIDSGLVGQGDTQYF
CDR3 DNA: TGTGCCAGTAGTATAGATTCTGGGTTGGTTGGGCAGGGAGATACGCAGTATTTT

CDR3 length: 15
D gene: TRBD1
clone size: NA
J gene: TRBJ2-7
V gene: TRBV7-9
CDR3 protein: CASRPQGALGYEQYF
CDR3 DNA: TGTGCCAGCAGACCACAGGGGGCGCTTGGGTACGAGCAGTACTTC

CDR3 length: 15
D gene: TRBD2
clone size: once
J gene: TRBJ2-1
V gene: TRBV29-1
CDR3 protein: CSAEGGSGGPDEQFF
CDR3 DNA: TGCAGCGCAGAAGGTGGTAGCGGGGGTCCGGACGAGCAGTTCTTC

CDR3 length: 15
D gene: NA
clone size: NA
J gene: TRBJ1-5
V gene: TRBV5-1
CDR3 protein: CASSLTGGGNQPQHF
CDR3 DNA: TGCGCCAGCAGCTTGACCGGGGGGGGCAATCAGCCCCAGCATTTT

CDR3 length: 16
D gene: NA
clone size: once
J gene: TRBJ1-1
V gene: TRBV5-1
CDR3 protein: CASSLSAGRGGTEAFF
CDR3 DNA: TGCGCCAGCAGCTTGTCAGCAGGCAGGGGAGGCACTGAAGCTTTCTTT

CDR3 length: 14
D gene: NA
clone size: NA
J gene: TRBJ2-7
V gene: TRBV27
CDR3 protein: CASSLGAGSYEQYF
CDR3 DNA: TGTGCCAGCAGTTTAGGCGCAGGGTCCTACGAGCAGTACTTC

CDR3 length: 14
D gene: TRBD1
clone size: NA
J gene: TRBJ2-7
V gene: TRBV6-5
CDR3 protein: CASSYSEGAKEQYF
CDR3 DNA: TGTGCCAGCAGTTACTCTGAGGGGGCGAAGGAGCAGTACTTC

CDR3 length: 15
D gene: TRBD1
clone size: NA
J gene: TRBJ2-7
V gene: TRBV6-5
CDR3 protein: CASSYEGTGDDEQYF
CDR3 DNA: TGTGCCAGCAGTTACGAAGGGACAGGGGACGACGAGCAGTACTTC

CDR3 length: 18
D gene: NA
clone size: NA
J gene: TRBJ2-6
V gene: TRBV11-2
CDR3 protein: CASSLNAAGYSGANVLTF
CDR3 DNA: TGTGCCAGCAGCTTAAATGCGGCAGGGTACTCTGGGGCCAACGTCCTGACTTTC

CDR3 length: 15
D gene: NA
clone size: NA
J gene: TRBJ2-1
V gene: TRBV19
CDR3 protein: CASLNRAGTENEQFF
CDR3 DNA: TGTGCCAGTCTTAACAGGGCAGGGACGGAAAATGAGCAGTTCTTC

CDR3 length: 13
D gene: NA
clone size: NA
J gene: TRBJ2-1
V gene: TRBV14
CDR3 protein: CASSQSPGGIQFF
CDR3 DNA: TGTGCCAGCAGCCAATCGCCCGGGGGCATTCAGTTCTTC

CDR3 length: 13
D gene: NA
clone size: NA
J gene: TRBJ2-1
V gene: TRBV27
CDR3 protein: CASSLAGAHEQFF
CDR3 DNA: TGTGCCAGCAGTTTAGCGGGGGCCCATGAGCAGTTCTTC

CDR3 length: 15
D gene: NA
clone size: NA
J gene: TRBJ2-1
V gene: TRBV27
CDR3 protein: CASRNLATGGDEQFF
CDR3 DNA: TGTGCCAGCAGGAATCTTGCCACTGGGGGAGATGAGCAGTTCTTC

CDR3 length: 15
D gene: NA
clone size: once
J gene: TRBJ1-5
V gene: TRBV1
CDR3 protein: CTSSQDGGNNQPQHF
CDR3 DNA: TGCACCAGCAGCCAAGACGGGGGAAACAATCAGCCCCAGCATTTT

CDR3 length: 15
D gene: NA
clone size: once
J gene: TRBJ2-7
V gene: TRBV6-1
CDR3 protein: CASSEVGPLSYEQYF
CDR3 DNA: TGTGCCAGCAGTGAAGTGGGGCCTTTGTCCTACGAGCAGTACTTC

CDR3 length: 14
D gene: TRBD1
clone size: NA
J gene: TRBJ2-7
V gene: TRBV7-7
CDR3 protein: CASSLAGQGDEQYF
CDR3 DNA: TGTGCTAGCAGCTTAGCCGGACAGGGGGACGAGCAGTACTTC

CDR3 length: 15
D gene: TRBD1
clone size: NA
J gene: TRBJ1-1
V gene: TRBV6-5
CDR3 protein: CASSYSIAGGTEAFF
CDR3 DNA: TGTGCCAGCAGTTACTCGATAGCAGGGGGCACTGAAGCTTTCTTT

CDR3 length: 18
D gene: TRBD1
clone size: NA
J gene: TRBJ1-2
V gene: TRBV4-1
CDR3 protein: CASSQAFAVSGGIYGYTF
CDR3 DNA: TGCGCCAGCAGCCAAGCTTTCGCGGTTTCAGGGGGTATCTATGGCTACACCTTC

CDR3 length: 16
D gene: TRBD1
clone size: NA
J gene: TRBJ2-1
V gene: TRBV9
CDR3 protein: CASSDRDRGPYNEQFF
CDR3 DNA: TGTGCCAGCAGCGACCGGGACAGGGGGCCTTACAATGAGCAGTTCTTC

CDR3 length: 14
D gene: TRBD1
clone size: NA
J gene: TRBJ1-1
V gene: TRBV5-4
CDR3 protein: CASSLDRGGTEAFF
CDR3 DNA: TGTGCCAGCAGCTTGGACAGGGGAGGAACTGAAGCTTTCTTT

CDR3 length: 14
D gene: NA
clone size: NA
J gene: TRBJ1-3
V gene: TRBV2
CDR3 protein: CASADLSSGNTIYF
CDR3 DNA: TGTGCCAGCGCCGATTTAAGCTCTGGAAACACCATATATTTT

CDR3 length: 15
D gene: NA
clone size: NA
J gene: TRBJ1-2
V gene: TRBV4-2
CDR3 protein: CASSQELGSGYGYTF
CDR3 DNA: TGTGCCAGCAGCCAAGAATTGGGGTCGGGCTATGGCTACACCTTC

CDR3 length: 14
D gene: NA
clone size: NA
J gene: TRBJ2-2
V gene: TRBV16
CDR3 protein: CASSQLENTGELFF
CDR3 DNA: TGTGCCAGCAGCCAATTGGAAAACACCGGGGAGCTGTTTTTT

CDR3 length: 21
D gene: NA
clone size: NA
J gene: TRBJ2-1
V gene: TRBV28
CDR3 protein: CASSLGIRGRGLRSSYNEQFF
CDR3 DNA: TGTGCCAGCAGTTTAGGTATAAGGGGCAGGGGCCTAAGGAGCTCCTACAATGAGCAGTTCTTC

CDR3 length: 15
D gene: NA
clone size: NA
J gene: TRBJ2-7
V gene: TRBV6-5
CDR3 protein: CASSYGDHALYEQYF
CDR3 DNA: TGTGCCAGCAGTTACGGGGACCACGCACTCTACGAGCAGTACTTC

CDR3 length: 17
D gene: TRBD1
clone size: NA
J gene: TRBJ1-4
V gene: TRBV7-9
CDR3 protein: CASSLSRRGRFYEKLFF
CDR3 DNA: TGTGCCAGCAGCTTAAGTCGAAGGGGGCGCTTCTATGAAAAACTGTTTTTT

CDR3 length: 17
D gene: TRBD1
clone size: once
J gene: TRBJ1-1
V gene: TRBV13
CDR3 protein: CASSLGLIGQGRTEAFF
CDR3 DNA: TGTGCCAGCAGCTTAGGCCTAATAGGACAGGGAAGGACTGAAGCTTTCTTT

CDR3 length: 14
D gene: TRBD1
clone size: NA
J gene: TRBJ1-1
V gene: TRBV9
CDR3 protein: CASSAPGGKTEAFF
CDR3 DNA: TGTGCCAGCAGCGCCCCAGGGGGGAAGACTGAAGCTTTCTTT

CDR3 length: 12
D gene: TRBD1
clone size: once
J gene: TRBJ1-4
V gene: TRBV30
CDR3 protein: CAWDRGGDQLFF
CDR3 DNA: TGTGCCTGGGACAGGGGGGGCGACCAACTGTTTTTT

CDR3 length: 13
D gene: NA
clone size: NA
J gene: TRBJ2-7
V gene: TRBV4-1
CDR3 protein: CASSQARDYEQYF
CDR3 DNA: TGCGCCAGCAGCCAAGCCCGGGACTACGAGCAGTACTTC

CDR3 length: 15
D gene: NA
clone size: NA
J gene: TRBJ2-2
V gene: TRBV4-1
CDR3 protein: CASSQAGSVSGELFF
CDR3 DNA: TGCGCCAGCAGCCAAGCGGGATCGGTATCCGGGGAGCTGTTTTTT

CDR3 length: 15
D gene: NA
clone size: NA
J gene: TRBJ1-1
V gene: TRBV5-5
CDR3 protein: CASSLVMGRNTEAFF
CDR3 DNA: TGTGCCAGCAGCTTGGTTATGGGTCGGAACACTGAAGCTTTCTTT

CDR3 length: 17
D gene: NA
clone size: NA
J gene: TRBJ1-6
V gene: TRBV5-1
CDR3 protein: CASSTTPDGAINSPLHF
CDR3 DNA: TGCGCCAGCAGCACAACACCAGACGGGGCTATTAATTCACCCCTCCACTTT

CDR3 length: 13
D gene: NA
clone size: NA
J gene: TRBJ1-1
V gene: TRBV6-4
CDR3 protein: CASSPEENTEAFF
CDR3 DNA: TGTGCCAGCAGTCCAGAAGAGAACACTGAAGCTTTCTTT

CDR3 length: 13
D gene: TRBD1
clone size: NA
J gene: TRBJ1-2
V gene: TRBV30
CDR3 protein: CAWRETGRNGYTF
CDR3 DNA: TGTGCCTGGAGAGAGACAGGGCGGAATGGCTACACCTTC

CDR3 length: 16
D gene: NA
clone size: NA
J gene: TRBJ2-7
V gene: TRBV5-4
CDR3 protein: CASSYYPGMSTYEQYF
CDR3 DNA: TGTGCCAGCAGCTACTACCCGGGTATGTCAACCTACGAGCAGTACTTC

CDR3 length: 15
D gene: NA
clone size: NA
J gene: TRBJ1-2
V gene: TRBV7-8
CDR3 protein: CASSLAGRVDERYTF
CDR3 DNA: TGTGCCAGCAGCTTAGCGGGGAGGGTTGATGAACGGTACACCTTC

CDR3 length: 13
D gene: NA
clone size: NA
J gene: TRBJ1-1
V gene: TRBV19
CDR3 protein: CASSIYRNTEAFF
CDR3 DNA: TGTGCCAGTAGTATTTACAGGAACACTGAAGCTTTCTTT

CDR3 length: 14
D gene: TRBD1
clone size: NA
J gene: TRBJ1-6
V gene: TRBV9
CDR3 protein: CASSVRTGHSPLHF
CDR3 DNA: TGTGCCAGCAGCGTCCGGACAGGGCATTCACCCCTCCACTTT

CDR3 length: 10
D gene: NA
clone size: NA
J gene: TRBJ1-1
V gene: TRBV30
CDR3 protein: CACPTCEAFF
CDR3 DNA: TGTGCCTGCCCGACGTGTGAAGCTTTCTTT

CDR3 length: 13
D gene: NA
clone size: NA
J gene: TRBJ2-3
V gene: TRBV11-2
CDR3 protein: CASSPQNADTQYF
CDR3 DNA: TGTGCCAGCAGCCCACAAAACGCAGATACGCAGTATTTT